These 14 T cell receptor beta chains share one sample of origin, sequenced in a study of blood T cell repertoires in COVID-19. Profiled with immunoSEQ multiplex PCR; TCRdb holds only in-frame clones, not every one. Of 150,000 to 200,000 clones detected, about 77% appear once; the ten largest clones hold 2.5% to 3.5%. Specimen: peripheral blood. The receptors shown here come from a woman older than 75 with active or convalescent COVID-19.

The V gene is TRBV21-1, the J gene TRBJ1-4; the table names TRBD1, a call not compared with the DNA. TRBV21-1 corresponds to a pseudogene. This CDR3 has 13 amino acids. CDR3 nucleotide sequence: TGTGCCAGCTCCCAGGGGACTAATGAAAAACTGTTTTTT. Its protein is CASSQGTNEKLFF.

J is TRBJ1-5 and V is TRBV3-1 (or the pseudogene TRBV3-2), with no clear D. The CDR3 loop spans 15 amino acids. Germline CDR1 reads LGHDT; CDR2 reads YNNKEL (reference sequence). The V and J ends lost 3 bases and 6 bases respectively, with 15 bases between them. The CDR3 loop is CASSHAGDRSQPQHF. For the CDR3, the DNA is TGTGCCAGCAGCCACGCCGGAGACCGTAGTCAGCCCCAGCATTTT.

The chain recombines TRBV5-1 with TRBJ2-1; TRBD2 agrees at 11 bases. CDR3 size: 16 residues. Per the germline V gene, CDR1 is SGHRS and CDR2 is YFSETQ. The J segment lost 9 bases and the V segment lost 4 bases, leaving 12 bases of the junction unmatched. The CDR3, as DNA: TGCGCCAGCAGCCTGGGACTAGCGGTGGCAGAGGGTGAGCAGTTCTTC. It encodes CASSLGLAVAEGEQFF. The whole variable domain, filled in from reference TRBV5-1 and TRBJ2-1, reads KAGVTQTPRYLIKTRGQQVTLSCSPISGHRSVSWYQQTPGQGLQFLFEYFSETQRNKGNFPGRFSGRQFSNSRSEMNVSTLELGDSALYLCASSLGLAVAEGEQFFGPGTRLTVL.

The gene calls are TRBV2 and TRBJ2-3, with TRBD2 as a possible D gene (5 bases). The CDR3 covers 14 residues. V lost 7 bases, J lost 0 bases, and 11 bases lay in between. Germline CDR1 SNHLY, CDR2 FYNNEI. The CDR3 sequence: CASKGRVSTDTQYF. CDR3 bases: TGTGCCAGCAAAGGGCGGGTCAGCACAGATACGCAGTATTTT.

The J gene is TRBJ2-5, the V gene TRBV2; D uncertain. Germline CDR1 and CDR2: SNHLY and FYNNEI. V was pared by 0 bases and J by 5 bases, with 7 bases between. CDR3 length equals 13 residues. CDR3 sequence (DNA): TGTGCCAGCAGTGAAGCACTTCGGGAGACCCAGTACTTC. This codes for CASSEALRETQYF.

This chain connects TRBV18 to TRBJ1-2, with TRBD1 identical over 7 bases. The CDR3 totals 15 residues. Germline CDR1 and CDR2: KGHSH and LQKENI. The trim removed 3 bases at V and 2 bases at J, leaving 6 bases unmatched. The DNA for the CDR3 is TGTGCCAGCTCACCCCGACAGGGCCTAAACTATGGCTACACCTTC. Translation: CASSPRQGLNYGYTF.

The chain links TRBV6-5 to TRBJ1-2, with 8 bases identical to TRBD1. V was clipped by 6 bases and J by 8 bases; unmatched bases: 8. Germline assignment: CDR1 MNHEY and CDR2 SVGAGI. The CDR3 length is 13 residues. The chain's CDR3 is CASRTQGAGGYTF. The CDR3 DNA sequence: TGTGCCAGCAGGACGCAGGGGGCGGGCGGCTACACCTTC.

About this clone: This may be a read error: a much more frequent sequence differs by one nucleotide. In the same sample, other DNA sequences code for this CDR3. The V and J genes are TRBV7-2 and TRBJ1-2; 7 bases match TRBD1. With 4 bases clipped from V and 2 bases from J, the junction kept 1 base outside the gene matches. CDR3 size: 13 residues. Germline V CDR1 and CDR2: SGHTA, FQGNSA. Written as DNA, the CDR3 is TGTGCCAGCAGCTCGGGACAGAACTATGGCTACACCTTC. The encoded protein is CASSSGQNYGYTF.

The rearrangement links TRBV5-1 to TRBJ2-1, with 14 bases fitting TRBD2. The V gene's germline CDR1 is SGHRS and CDR2 YFSETQ. CDR3 size: 15 residues. J was trimmed by 9 bases and V by 3 bases; bases with no gene match: 5. The CDR3 protein is CASSSGLAGGSEQFF. The CDR3 coding sequence is TGCGCCAGCAGCTCAGGACTAGCGGGGGGAAGTGAGCAGTTCTTC.

The chain joins TRBV27 to TRBJ2-7; TRBD1 is a possible D gene (6 bases). The germline CDR1 and CDR2 sequences are MNHEY and SMNVEV (reference sequence). V lost 4 bases to trimming and J lost 7 bases, with 14 bases between them. The CDR3 consists of 13 residues. In nucleotides, the CDR3 is TGTGCCAGCAGTTCGGCGGCTAGGGGGGAGCAGTACTTC. It translates to CASSSAARGEQYF.

This clone was counted ten times or more. The genes are TRBV11-2 and TRBJ2-7, with D perhaps TRBD2 (6 bases). Germline V gives CDR1 SGHAT, CDR2 FQNNGV. V dropped 0 bases and J dropped 5 bases, with 11 bases sitting between them. The CDR3 has 14 amino acids. This chain's CDR3 is CASSLDAWGDEQYF. CDR3 DNA: TGTGCCAGCAGCTTAGATGCTTGGGGGGACGAGCAGTACTTC.

V is TRBV27 and J is TRBJ1-1, with 7 bases fitting TRBD1. Per the germline V gene, CDR1 is MNHEY and CDR2 is SMNVEV (reference sequence). This CDR3 is 13 amino acids long. Losses at the gene ends were 3 bases for V and 4 bases for J; bases not matched to a gene: 2. The CDR3 spells CASSFPGGTEAFF. In DNA form, the CDR3 reads TGTGCCAGCAGTTTTCCAGGGGGCACTGAAGCTTTCTTT.

The J gene is TRBJ2-1, the V gene TRBV10-2, with D possibly matching TRBD2 (6 bases). CDR3 size: 17 residues. V lost 4 bases, J lost 8 bases, and 24 bases lay in between. Germline CDR1 WSHSY, CDR2 SAAADI. CDR3 nucleotide sequence: TGCGCCAGCAGTGGACCGGGGGTCACTCCTTTTGGTCATGAGCAGTTCTTC. This gives the protein CASSGPGVTPFGHEQFF.

The chain links TRBV6-1 to TRBJ1-3; 8 bases agree with TRBD1. After removal of 2 bases from V and 3 bases from J, the junction contained 3 bases not matched to a gene. The CDR3 loop spans 15 amino acids. Germline V gene data show CDR1 as MNHNS and CDR2 as SASEGT. The CDR3 sequence: CASSESTGVGNTIYF. Written as DNA, the CDR3 is TGTGCCAGCAGTGAATCGACAGGGGTTGGAAACACCATATATTTT.